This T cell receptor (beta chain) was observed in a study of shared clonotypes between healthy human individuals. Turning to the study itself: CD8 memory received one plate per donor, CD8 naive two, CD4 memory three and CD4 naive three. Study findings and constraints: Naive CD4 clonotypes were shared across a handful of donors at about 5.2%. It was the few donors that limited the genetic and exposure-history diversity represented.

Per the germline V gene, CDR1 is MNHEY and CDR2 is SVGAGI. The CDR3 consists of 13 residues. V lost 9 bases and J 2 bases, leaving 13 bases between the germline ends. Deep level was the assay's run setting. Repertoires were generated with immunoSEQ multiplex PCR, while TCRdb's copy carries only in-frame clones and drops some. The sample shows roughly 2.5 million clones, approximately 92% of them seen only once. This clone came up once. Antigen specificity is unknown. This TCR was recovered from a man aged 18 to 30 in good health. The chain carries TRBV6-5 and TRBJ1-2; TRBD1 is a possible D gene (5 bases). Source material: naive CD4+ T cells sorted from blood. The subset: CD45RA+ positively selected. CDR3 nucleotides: TGTGCCAGTTCCAGGGAGTCGAACTATGGCTACACCTTC. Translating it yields CASSRESNYGYTF.